These 7 T cell receptor beta chains share one sample of origin, sequenced in a study of blood T cell repertoires in COVID-19. Generated by immunoSEQ multiplex PCR, the TCRdb table keeps only in-frame clones and is missing some. This sample has some 160,000 clones, with approximately 91% found just once. The sample was peripheral blood. These receptors originate from a man in his late teens or twenties with COVID-19, enrolled during active disease.

This chain links TRBV19 with TRBJ2-2, with D possibly TRBD1 on 6 matching bases. Germline V gene data show CDR1 as LNHDA and CDR2 as SQIVND (reference sequence). CDR3 length equals 15 residues. Trimming took 6 bases from V and 0 from J, leaving 11 bases between them. This CDR3 is CASSKQGPNTGELFF. The DNA for the CDR3 is TGTGCCAGTAGCAAGCAGGGGCCGAACACCGGGGAGCTGTTTTTT.

The chain combines TRBV9 with TRBJ2-7; no reliable D call. The CDR3 runs 14 residues. V was trimmed by 4 bases and J by 2 bases, leaving 13 bases between them. Germline V gene data show CDR1 as SGDLS and CDR2 as YYNGEE. CDR3 amino acids: CASSLSGSAYEQYF. The CDR3 DNA sequence: TGTGCCAGCAGCCTTTCCGGGTCGGCCTACGAGCAGTACTTC.

This chain joins TRBV7-8 and TRBJ1-2; D is unresolved. Trimming stripped 1 base from V and 8 bases from J, with 14 bases between. The germline gives CDR1 SGHVS, CDR2 FQNEAQ. The CDR3 length is 14 residues. The CDR3 is CASSLVARQGGYTF. As DNA, the CDR3 is TGTGCCAGCAGCTTAGTAGCGCGGCAAGGGGGCTACACCTTC.

V and J are TRBV27 and TRBJ2-7; D might be TRBD1 (7 bases). From germline, CDR1 is MNHEY and CDR2 SMNVEV (reference sequence). The V end lost 6 bases, the J end lost 7 bases, and 16 bases lay between the germline ends. This CDR3 has 13 residues. This chain's CDR3 is CASSTPQGGEQYF. CDR3 bases: TGTGCCAGCAGCACCCCGCAGGGGGGTGAGCAGTACTTC.

This clone occurred once. The chain couples TRBV5-6 to TRBJ2-6, with TRBD1 as a possible D gene (5 bases). The CDR3 is 16 amino acids. Germline V gene data show CDR1 as SGHDT and CDR2 as YYEEEE. Trimming shortened V by 2 bases and J by 0 bases, and 9 bases separated the two germline ends. In nucleotides, the CDR3 is TGTGCCAGCAGCTTTGGGGCTTCCTCTGGGGCCAACGTCCTGACTTTC. Protein sequence: CASSFGASSGANVLTF.

This chain uses TRBV18 with TRBJ1-6; maybe TRBD1 (5 bases). The germline CDR1 and CDR2 sequences are KGHSH and LQKENI. This CDR3 has 13 amino acids. The ends were cut back, 6 bases at V and 6 bases at J, with 9 bases in the middle. CDR3 protein: CASSSGANSPLHF. As DNA, the CDR3 is TGTGCCAGCTCGAGTGGGGCTAATTCACCCCTCCACTTT.

V is TRBV13 and J is TRBJ2-7, with 9 bases that match TRBD2. The germline V gene encodes CDR1 PRHDT and CDR2 FYEKMQ (reference sequence). This CDR3 spans 15 amino acids. Unmatched junction bases numbered 5, after V lost 5 bases and J lost 0 bases. The CDR3: CASSALLAGSYEQYF. DNA for the CDR3: TGTGCCAGCAGCGCCTTACTAGCGGGCTCCTACGAGCAGTACTTC.